One T cell receptor beta chain is described in this entry. Its cognate antigen is unknown. This sample stems from a study of cytomegalovirus exposure and HLA in healthy donors. Overall study findings and caveats: Being productive about 90% or about 30% of the time was typical of most TCR beta V segments in an earlier analysis. Per published reports, the classifier diagnosed cytomegalovirus status with high specificity and sensitivity. In a later analysis, a genetic analysis reported fewer productive-TCR N-insertions in an Asian-associated ancestry cluster than the cohort average. Further analysis, carried out later, found HLA-associated TCR beta chains more clonally expanded than equally common other chains.

The PCR was carried out with 60 Vbeta primers and 13 Jbeta primers. Data came from immunoSEQ multiplex PCR; TCRdb stores just in-frame clones and leaves some out. The table records under 250,000 clones, nearly 80% of them present only once. Trimming removed 4 bases from V and 7 bases from J, with 18 bases in between. Germline CDR1 and CDR2: SGHDT and YYEEEE. There are 15 residues in the CDR3. The TCR comes from a male donor in good health and CMV-seronegative. Source material: PBMCs. The genes are TRBV5-6 and TRBJ2-4; maybe TRBD2 (6 bases). This chain's CDR3 is CASSPRDFALNIQYF. As DNA, the CDR3 is TGTGCCAGCAGCCCGAGGGACTTTGCCCTGAACATTCAGTACTTC.